The 28 T cell receptor beta chains below come from one sample, sequenced in a study of T cells in Graves' hyperthyroidism and ophthalmopathy. The source material, RNA transcripts, was used to amplify TCR beta CDR3 regions. First-round RT-PCR targeting the TCR CDR3 was performed with the HTBI primer set. MiXCR, run by TCRdb on the multiplex PCR reads, gives a single entry per CDR3 protein. The sample has about 400,000 distinct CDR3 sequences, roughly 14% seen once; the top ten hold around 20%. Sequenced input: blood. The source is a woman in her twenties or thirties with Graves' ophthalmopathy.

This clonotype was seen ten or more times. This chain uses TRBV6-1 with TRBJ2-7, with D possibly being TRBD2 (5 bases). The V and J ends lost 7 bases and 6 bases respectively, with 19 bases between them. The germline V gene encodes CDR1 MNHNS and CDR2 SASEGT. This CDR3 is 14 amino acids long. Here the CDR3 DNA reads TGTGCCAGCACTTCAGAGGCCCCTAGCTTCGAGCAGTACTTC. This sequence encodes CASTSEAPSFEQYF.

Many counts were recorded for this clonotype. The chain carries TRBV27 and TRBJ2-2; 7 positions match TRBD1. The V segment lost 6 bases and the J segment 7 bases; nucleotides outside the gene matches: 11. Germline CDR1 reads MNHEY; CDR2 reads SMNVEV (reference sequence). This CDR3 is 15 amino acids long. In DNA, the CDR3 is TGTGCCAGCAGCCGAGCAGGGGGTTTTGTCGGGGAGCTGTTTTTT. The encoded protein is CASSRAGGFVGELFF.

This clonotype was found many times. The V gene is TRBV28, the J gene TRBJ1-6; D gene unclear. CDR3 size: 15 residues. V lost 3 bases and J lost 2, with 8 bases in between. Germline lookup yields CDR1 MDHEN and CDR2 SYDVKM. The CDR3 DNA is TGTGCCAGCAGTTTTGTTATCCCCTATAATTCACCCCTCCACTTT. It is translated as CASSFVIPYNSPLHF.

The gene calls are TRBV19 and TRBJ2-3; possibly TRBD1 for D (6 bases). V lost 7 bases to trimming and J lost 4 bases, with 18 bases between them. Germline loops: CDR1 LNHDA, CDR2 SQIVND (reference sequence). The CDR3 length is 15 residues. In DNA, the CDR3 is TGTGCCAGTACCCCAGGGACATTATCGGCAGATACGCAGTATTTT. This gives the protein CASTPGTLSADTQYF.

This clonotype was observed at least ten times. V is TRBV3-1 and J is TRBJ1-1, with 10 bases lining up with TRBD1. The ends lost 7 bases at V and 3 bases at J; junction bases unmatched: 5. Germline V CDR1 and CDR2: LGHDT, YNNKEL (reference sequence). This CDR3 has 14 amino acids. CDR3 amino acids: CASNDRGLDTEAFF. DNA for the CDR3: TGTGCCAGCAATGACAGGGGGCTGGACACTGAAGCTTTCTTT.

This clonotype was detected many times. The rearrangement links TRBV11-2 to TRBJ2-3, with D unresolved. The CDR3 covers 13 residues. V lost 2 bases to trimming and J lost 8 bases, with 11 bases between them. Looked up from germline, CDR1 is SGHAT and CDR2 is FQNNGV. The CDR3 region is CASSLFDTRTQYF. Here the CDR3 DNA reads TGTGCCAGCAGCTTATTTGACACGCGTACGCAGTATTTT.

This clonotype was seen more than once but under ten times. J is TRBJ2-3 and V is TRBV5-6; D unresolved. The length of the CDR3 is 15 residues. Trimming pared 7 bases from V and 3 bases from J, leaving 18 bases between. Germline loops: CDR1 SGHDT, CDR2 YYEEEE. The CDR3 nucleotides read TGTGCCAGCCGCCCCCGGCGGCATGGAACAGATACGCAGTATTTT. It yields the protein CASRPRRHGTDTQYF.

This clonotype was observed at least ten times. This chain uses TRBV10-3 with TRBJ2-1; 8 bases fit TRBD1. Trimming at V came to 3 bases and at J to 7 bases, leaving 8 bases not matched to a gene. CDR3 length: 15 residues. Germline V gene data show CDR1 as ENHRY and CDR2 as SYGVKD. The CDR3 nucleotides are TGTGCCATCAGTGATTCCGGACAGGGTAGGAATGAGCAGTTCTTC. This translates into CAISDSGQGRNEQFF.

For this clonotype: A much larger clone lies a single base off, so this may be a read error. The chain recombines TRBV10-3 with TRBJ1-5; D unclear. Trimming stripped 5 bases from V and 5 bases from J, with 13 bases between. The CDR3 spans 14 residues. Germline CDR1 reads ENHRY; CDR2 reads SYGVKD. The CDR3 sequence is CAISRSIWDQPQHF. The CDR3 coding sequence is TGTGCCATCAGTCGGTCTATATGGGATCAGCCCCAGCATTTT.

There are a few counts of this clonotype. The chain uses TRBV19 and TRBJ2-7; D might be TRBD1 (5 bases). Trimming took 5 bases from V and 5 from J, leaving 10 bases between them. CDR1 LNHDA and CDR2 SQIVND come from the germline V gene (reference sequence). This CDR3 contains 12 residues. This chain's CDR3 is CASSPGQDEQYF. The CDR3 DNA is TGTGCCAGTAGTCCCGGACAAGACGAGCAGTACTTC.

This clonotype was counted many times. The chain employs TRBV5-1 and TRBJ2-1, with 10 nucleotides matching TRBD1. Trimming cost V 3 bases and J 5 bases; bases outside gene matches: 5. CDR3 length: 15 residues. Germline CDR1 and CDR2: SGHRS and YFSETQ. CDR3 in DNA: TGCGCCAGCAGCTCGGACAGGGGGAAAAACAATGAGCAGTTCTTC. Translating gives CASSSDRGKNNEQFF. Using reference TRBV5-1 and TRBJ2-1 for the parts outside the CDR3, the full variable domain is KAGVTQTPRYLIKTRGQQVTLSCSPISGHRSVSWYQQTPGQGLQFLFEYFSETQRNKGNFPGRFSGRQFSNSRSEMNVSTLELGDSALYLCASSSDRGKNNEQFFGPGTRLTVL.

This clonotype was counted ten times or more. The genes are TRBV29-1 and TRBJ1-1; D is unresolved. Germline values: CDR1 SQVTM, CDR2 ANQGSEA. Between the trimmed V and J ends, which lost 6 bases and 0 bases, there was a span of 11 bases. The CDR3 totals 13 residues. The chain's CDR3 is CSVSGVLNTEAFF. CDR3 DNA sequence: TGCAGCGTCTCCGGGGTGTTGAACACTGAAGCTTTCTTT.

This clonotype was recorded a few times. The chain employs TRBV5-5 and TRBJ2-2; TRBD2 agrees at 8 bases. Germline trimming cut 5 bases from V and 4 bases from J; bases unmatched to any gene: 13. CDR1 SGHKS and CDR2 YYEKEE come from the germline V gene (reference sequence). The CDR3 sequence is 17 residues long. The CDR3 loop reads CASSKGSGVMSTGELFF. The CDR3 DNA reads as TGTGCCAGCAGTAAGGGTAGCGGGGTAATGAGCACCGGGGAGCTGTTTTTT.

This chain joins TRBV20-1 and TRBJ2-5; TRBD2 matches at 13 bases. The J segment lost 9 bases and the V segment lost 4 bases, leaving 2 bases of the junction unmatched. Per the germline V gene, CDR1 is DFQATT and CDR2 is SNEGSKA (reference sequence). CDR3 length equals 12 residues. CDR3 nucleotide sequence: TGCAGTGCTATTACTAGCGGGGGGGCCCAGTACTTC. Translated, it gives CSAITSGGAQYF.

This clonotype was detected many times. V usage is TRBV28 and J usage is TRBJ2-1; D tentatively fits TRBD1 or TRBD2 (6 bases each). Looked up from germline, CDR1 is MDHEN and CDR2 is SYDVKM. Deletions cut 5 bases from V and 9 bases from J, with 20 bases between. This CDR3 is built from 15 residues. The CDR3 loop is CASSTNGGLGVEQFF. CDR3 sequence (DNA): TGTGCCAGCAGTACTAATGGGGGGCTCGGGGTTGAGCAGTTCTTC.

The V gene is TRBV13, the J gene TRBJ2-6, with 9 bases aligning to TRBD1. Unmatched junction bases numbered 6, after V lost 4 bases and J lost 14 bases. This CDR3 contains 13 residues. Germline V lookup: CDR1 PRHDT, CDR2 FYEKMQ (reference sequence). CDR3 DNA: TGTGCCAGCAGCTCCCGGACAGGGGACTTCCTGACTTTC. It specifies CASSSRTGDFLTF.

This clonotype was observed many times. The rearrangement uses TRBV6-1 and TRBJ2-3; 7 nucleotides line up with TRBD2. This CDR3 has 14 amino acids. The junction had 1 base not matched to a gene; V was cut back by 1 base and J by 3 bases. Per germline, CDR1 MNHNS and CDR2 SASEGT. The CDR3 region has the DNA TGTGCCAGCAGTGAAGTAGCGGGTACAGATACGCAGTATTTT. Translation gives CASSEVAGTDTQYF.

In its sample, this clonotype was seen a few times. The chain recombines TRBV6-2 or TRBV6-3 with TRBJ2-7; D perhaps matches TRBD1 (6 bases). The CDR3 extends over 15 amino acids. Germline CDR1 is MNHEY and CDR2 is SVGEGT. Deletions cut 7 bases from V and 0 bases from J, with 16 bases between. The CDR3 region is CASNPGHPSSYEQYF. In nucleotides, the CDR3 is TGTGCCAGCAACCCGGGACACCCAAGCTCCTACGAGCAGTACTTC.

The rearrangement links TRBV11-2 to TRBJ1-1; D gene uncertain. The V gene's germline CDR1 is SGHAT and CDR2 FQNNGV. Trimming cost V 2 bases and J 2 bases, with 15 bases left between them. The CDR3 loop spans 16 amino acids. DNA of the CDR3: TGTGCCAGCAGCTTAATTTCTGGGCTCCATAACACTGAAGCTTTCTTT. This gives the protein CASSLISGLHNTEAFF.

This clonotype has only a few counts. A much larger clone sits a single nucleotide away, making a read error possible. The rearrangement links TRBV4-2 to TRBJ2-2; no clear D. V was clipped by 0 bases and J by 7 bases, with 3 bases between them. CDR1 and CDR2 (germline): LGHNA, YNFKEQ. This CDR3 is built from 12 residues. CDR3 nucleotide sequence: TGTGCCAGCAGCCAAGACAACGGGGAGCTGTTTTTT. The encoded protein is CASSQDNGELFF.

This clonotype was observed at least ten times. The chain uses TRBV20-1 and TRBJ2-7; D unresolved. This CDR3 region has 13 residues. Germline CDR1 and CDR2: DFQATT and SNEGSKA (reference sequence). V was shortened by 5 bases and J by 5 bases, with 16 bases between the two germline ends. CDR3 residues: CSAAPEPGDEQYF. For the CDR3, the DNA is TGCAGTGCTGCTCCCGAACCTGGGGACGAGCAGTACTTC.

This clonotype showed up many times. CDR3 protein: CAWSVPWQGSREQYF. CDR3 nucleotides: TGTGCCTGGAGTGTACCTTGGCAGGGGTCACGGGAGCAGTACTTC. This chain links TRBV30 with TRBJ2-7; possible D gene TRBD1, 6 bases. The CDR3 sequence is 15 residues long. With 0 bases removed from V and 7 bases from J, the gap between germline ends came to 19 bases. The germline V gene has CDR1 GTSNPN and CDR2 SVGIG (reference sequence).

This clonotype was recorded a few times. V usage is TRBV4-2 and J usage is TRBJ1-3, with D hard to call. V was shortened by 1 base and J by 4 bases, with 8 bases between the two germline ends. Germline V gene sequence: CDR1 LGHNA, CDR2 YNFKEQ. The CDR3 consists of 14 residues. For the CDR3, the DNA is TGTGCCAGCAGCCAAGTTCGGACGGGAAACACCATATATTTT. Translating gives CASSQVRTGNTIYF.

This clonotype has ten or more counts. The chain combines TRBV11-3 with TRBJ2-7; the match to TRBD1 covers 7 bases. Germline V gene lookup returns CDR1 SGHNT and CDR2 YENEEA. The V and J ends lost 5 bases and 4 bases, in that order; junction bases with no gene match: 8. The CDR3 spans 14 residues. CDR3 nucleotides: TGTGCCAGCAGCCAAACCGACAGGGCTTACGAGCAGTACTTC. Amino acids: CASSQTDRAYEQYF.

With regard to this clonotype: Being one base from a much bigger clone, this may be a read error. This rearrangement joins TRBV6-2 or TRBV6-3 to TRBJ2-5; 12 bases are a match to TRBD2. Germline-derived CDR1 and CDR2 are MNHEY and SVGEGT. V lost 0 bases and J lost 3; bases outside the gene matches: 2. The CDR3 covers 16 residues. CDR3 bases: TGTGCCAGCAGTTACTCCAGGACTAGCGGGGAAGAGACCCAGTACTTC. Its protein product is CASSYSRTSGEETQYF.

This clonotype was seen a few times. The chain uses TRBV15 and TRBJ1-5, with D unclear. The germline V and J ends were trimmed by 3 bases and 4 bases, with 16 bases remaining between them. The length of the CDR3 is 16 residues. Germline V CDR1 and CDR2: LNHNV, YYDKDF (reference sequence). DNA of the CDR3: TGTGCCACCAGCAGTGACCTGAGGGCCGGTAATCAGCCCCAGCATTTT. Protein product: CATSSDLRAGNQPQHF.

Ten or more counts support this clonotype. The rearrangement uses TRBV5-6 and TRBJ1-1, with no clear D. Germline-derived CDR1 and CDR2 are SGHDT and YYEEEE. CDR3 size: 17 residues. The V gene lost 4 bases and the J gene lost 3 bases, with 22 bases spanning the gap. The CDR3 region is CASSPPFRGRSDTEAFF. In DNA form, the CDR3 reads TGTGCCAGCAGCCCCCCATTTCGAGGGCGGAGTGACACTGAAGCTTTCTTT.

About this clonotype: Since a much larger clone is just one base distant, this may be a read error. This chain joins TRBV4-1 and TRBJ2-1; D uncertain. Deletions cut 4 bases from V and 5 bases from J, with 15 bases between. CDR1 and CDR2 (germline): MGHRA, YSYEKL. CDR3 size: 15 residues. This chain's CDR3 is CASSPTRSSDNEQFF. The CDR3 DNA is TGCGCCAGCAGCCCCACCCGGAGCAGTGACAATGAGCAGTTCTTC.